This T cell receptor beta chain was obtained from a study of T-cell reconstitution after alpha-beta-depleted transplantation in children. The TCRbeta library incorporated unique molecular identifiers. One entry per CDR3 protein results from TCRdb running MiXCR on the PCR reads. The sample includes around 87,000 distinct CDR3 sequences, 7% to 9% of them seen just once. This clonotype was picked up many times. The CDR3 consists of 17 residues. The ends were cut back, 0 bases at V and 5 bases at J, with 19 bases in the middle. Germline V gene data show CDR1 as MNHEY and CDR2 as SVGAGI. The rearrangement joins TRBV6-5 to TRBJ2-5; D is possibly TRBD1 or TRBD2 (5 bases each). The sample was PBMCs from the stem cell graft donor, taken from the stem cell graft. The sequence was collected from a human donor who donated a stem cell graft to a child with congenital amegakaryocytic thrombocytopenia. The CDR3 loop is CASSYSRVQGGPETQYF. The CDR3 bases are TGTGCCAGCAGTTACTCGAGGGTCCAGGGCGGACCGGAGACCCAGTACTTC.